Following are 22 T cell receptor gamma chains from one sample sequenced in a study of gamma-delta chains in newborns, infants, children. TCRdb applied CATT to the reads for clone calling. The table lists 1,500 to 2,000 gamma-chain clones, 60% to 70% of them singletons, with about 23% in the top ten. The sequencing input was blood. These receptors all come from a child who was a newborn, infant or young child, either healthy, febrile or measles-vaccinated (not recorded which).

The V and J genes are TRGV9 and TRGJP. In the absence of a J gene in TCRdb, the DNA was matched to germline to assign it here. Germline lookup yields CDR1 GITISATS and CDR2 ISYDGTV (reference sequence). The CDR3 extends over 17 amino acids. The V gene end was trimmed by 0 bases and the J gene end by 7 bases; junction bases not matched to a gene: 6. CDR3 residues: CALWEVFVELGKKIKVF. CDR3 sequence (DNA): TGTGCCTTGTGGGAGGTGTTCGTCGAGTTGGGCAAAAAAATCAAGGTATTT.

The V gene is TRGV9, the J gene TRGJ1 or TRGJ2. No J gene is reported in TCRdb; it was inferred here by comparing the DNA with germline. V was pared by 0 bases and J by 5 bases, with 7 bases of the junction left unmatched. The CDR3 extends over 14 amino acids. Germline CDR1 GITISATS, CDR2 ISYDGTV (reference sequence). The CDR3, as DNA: TGTGCCTTGTGGGAGGTGCGCAGGCATTATAAGAAACTCTTT. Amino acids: CALWEVRRHYKKLF.

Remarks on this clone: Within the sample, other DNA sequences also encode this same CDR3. The CDR3 spells CALWAQELGKKIKVF. The CDR3 DNA is TGTGCCTTGTGGGCCCAAGAGTTGGGCAAAAAAATCAAGGTATTT. This chain uses TRGV9 with TRGJP. The J gene, missing from TCRdb, was assigned here through DNA to germline matching. The CDR3 has 15 amino acids. J was trimmed by 4 bases and V by 5 bases; bases with no gene match: 2. Germline CDR1 GITISATS, CDR2 ISYDGTV (reference sequence).

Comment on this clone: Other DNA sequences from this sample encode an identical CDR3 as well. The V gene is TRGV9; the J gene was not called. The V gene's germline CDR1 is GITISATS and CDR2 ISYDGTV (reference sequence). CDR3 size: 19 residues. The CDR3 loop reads CALWEVQKLTELGKKIKVF. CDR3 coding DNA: TGTGCCTTGTGGGAGGTGCAAAAATTGACAGAGTTGGGCAAAAAAATAAAGGTATTT.

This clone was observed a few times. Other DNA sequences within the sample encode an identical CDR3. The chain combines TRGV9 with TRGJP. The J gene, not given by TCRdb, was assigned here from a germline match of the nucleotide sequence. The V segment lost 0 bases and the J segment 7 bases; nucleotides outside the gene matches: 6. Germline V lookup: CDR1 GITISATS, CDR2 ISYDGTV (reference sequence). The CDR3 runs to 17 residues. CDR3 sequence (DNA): TGTGCCTTGTGGGAGGTGCACAGGGAGTTGGGCAAAAAAATCAAGGTATTT. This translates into CALWEVHRELGKKIKVF.

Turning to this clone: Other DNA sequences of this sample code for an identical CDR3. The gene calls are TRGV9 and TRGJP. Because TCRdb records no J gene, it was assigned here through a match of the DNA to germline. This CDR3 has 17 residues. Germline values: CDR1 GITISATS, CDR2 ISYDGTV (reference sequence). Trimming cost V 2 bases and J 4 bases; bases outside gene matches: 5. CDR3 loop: CALWEDLQELGKKIKVF. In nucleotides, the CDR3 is TGTGCCTTGTGGGAGGATCTACAAGAGTTGGGCAAAAAAATCAAGGTATTT.

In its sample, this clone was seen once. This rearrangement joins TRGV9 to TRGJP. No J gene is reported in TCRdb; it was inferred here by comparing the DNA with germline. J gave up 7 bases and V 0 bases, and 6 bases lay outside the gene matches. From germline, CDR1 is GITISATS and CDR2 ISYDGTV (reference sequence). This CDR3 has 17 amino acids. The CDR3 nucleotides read TGTGCCTTGTGGGAGGTGCAGGACGAGTTGGGCAAAAAAATCAAGGTATTT. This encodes CALWEVQDELGKKIKVF.

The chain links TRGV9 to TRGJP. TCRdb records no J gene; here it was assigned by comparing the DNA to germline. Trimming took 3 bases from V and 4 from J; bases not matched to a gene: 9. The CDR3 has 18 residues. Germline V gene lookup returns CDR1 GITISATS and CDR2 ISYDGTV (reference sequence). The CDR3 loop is CALWENSSQELGKKIKVF. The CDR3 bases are TGTGCCTTGTGGGAGAATTCGAGCCAAGAGTTGGGCAAAAAAATCAAGGTATTT.

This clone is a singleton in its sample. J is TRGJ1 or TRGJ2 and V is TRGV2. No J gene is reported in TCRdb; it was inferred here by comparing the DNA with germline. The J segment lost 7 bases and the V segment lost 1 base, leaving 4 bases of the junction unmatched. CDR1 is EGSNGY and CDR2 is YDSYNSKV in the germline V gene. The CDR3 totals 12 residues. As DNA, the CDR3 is TGTGCCACCTGGGACGGTAAGTATAAGAAACTCTTT. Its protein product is CATWDGKYKKLF.

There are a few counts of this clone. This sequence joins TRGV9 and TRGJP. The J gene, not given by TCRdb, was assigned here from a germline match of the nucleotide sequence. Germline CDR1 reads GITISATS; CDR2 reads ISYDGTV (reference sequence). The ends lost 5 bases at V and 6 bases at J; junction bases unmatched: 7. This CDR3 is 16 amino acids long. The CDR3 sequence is CALWVKGELGKKIKVF. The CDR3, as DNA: TGTGCCTTGTGGGTGAAGGGAGAGTTGGGCAAAAAAATCAAGGTATTT.

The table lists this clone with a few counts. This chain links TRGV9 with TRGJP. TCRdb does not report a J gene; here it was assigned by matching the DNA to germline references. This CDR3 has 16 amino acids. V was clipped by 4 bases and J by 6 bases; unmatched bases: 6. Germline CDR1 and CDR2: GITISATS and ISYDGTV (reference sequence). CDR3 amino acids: CALWDSRELGKKIKVF. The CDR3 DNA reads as TGTGCCTTGTGGGACTCGCGAGAGTTGGGCAAAAAAATCAAGGTATTT.

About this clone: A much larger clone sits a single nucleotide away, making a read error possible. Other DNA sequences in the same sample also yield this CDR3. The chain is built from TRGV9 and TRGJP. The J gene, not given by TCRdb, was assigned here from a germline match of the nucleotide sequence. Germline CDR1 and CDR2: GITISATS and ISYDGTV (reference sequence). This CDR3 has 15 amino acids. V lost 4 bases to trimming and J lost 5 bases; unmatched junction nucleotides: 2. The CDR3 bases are TGTGCCTTGTGGGATGAAGAGTTGGGCAAAAAAATCAAGGTATTT. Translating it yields CALWDEELGKKIKVF.

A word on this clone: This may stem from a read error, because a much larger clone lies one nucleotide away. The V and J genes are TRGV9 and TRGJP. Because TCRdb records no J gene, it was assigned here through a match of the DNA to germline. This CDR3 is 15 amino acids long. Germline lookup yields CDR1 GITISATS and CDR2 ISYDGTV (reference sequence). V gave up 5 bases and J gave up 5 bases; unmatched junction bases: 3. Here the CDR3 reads CALWGEELGKKIKVF. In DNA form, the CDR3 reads TGTGCCTTGTGGGGGGAAGAGTTGGGCAAAAAAATCAAGGTATTT.

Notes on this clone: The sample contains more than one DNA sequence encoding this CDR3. CDR3 sequence reads: CALWEVQSELGKKIKVF. DNA for the CDR3: TGTGCCTTGTGGGAGGTGCAGTCCGAGTTGGGCAAAAAAATCAAGGTATTT. The chain is built from TRGV9 and TRGJP. TCRdb records no J gene; here it was assigned by comparing the DNA to germline. This CDR3 spans 17 amino acids. V lost 0 bases, J lost 7 bases, and 6 bases stayed unmatched. Germline CDR1 is GITISATS and CDR2 is ISYDGTV (reference sequence).

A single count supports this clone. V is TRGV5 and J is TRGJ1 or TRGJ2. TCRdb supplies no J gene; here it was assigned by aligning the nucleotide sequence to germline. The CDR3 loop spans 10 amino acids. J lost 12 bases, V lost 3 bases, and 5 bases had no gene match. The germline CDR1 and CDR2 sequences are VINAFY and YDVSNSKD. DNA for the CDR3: TGTGCCACCTGGGACGAGGGGAAACTCTTT. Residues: CATWDEGKLF.

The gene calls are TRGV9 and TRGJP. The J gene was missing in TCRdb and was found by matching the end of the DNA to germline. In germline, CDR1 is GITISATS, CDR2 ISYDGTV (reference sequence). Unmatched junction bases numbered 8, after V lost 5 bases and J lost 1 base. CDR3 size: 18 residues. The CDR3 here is CALWGAPGQELGKKIKVF. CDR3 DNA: TGTGCCTTGTGGGGGGCCCCAGGGCAAGAGTTGGGCAAAAAAATCAAGGTATTT.

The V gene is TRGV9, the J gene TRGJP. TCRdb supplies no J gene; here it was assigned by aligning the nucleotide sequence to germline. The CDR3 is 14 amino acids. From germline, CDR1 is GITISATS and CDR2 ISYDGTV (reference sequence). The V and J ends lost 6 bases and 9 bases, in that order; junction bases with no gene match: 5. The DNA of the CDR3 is TGTGCCTTGTGGACAACGTTGGGCAAAAAAATCAAGGTATTT. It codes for CALWTTLGKKIKVF.

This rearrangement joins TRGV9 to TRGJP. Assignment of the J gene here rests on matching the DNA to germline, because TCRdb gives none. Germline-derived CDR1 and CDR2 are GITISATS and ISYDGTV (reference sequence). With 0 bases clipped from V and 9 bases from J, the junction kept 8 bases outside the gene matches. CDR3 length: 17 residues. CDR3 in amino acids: CALWEVLDRLGKKIKVF. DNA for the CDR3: TGTGCCTTGTGGGAGGTGCTGGATAGGTTGGGCAAAAAAATCAAGGTATTT.

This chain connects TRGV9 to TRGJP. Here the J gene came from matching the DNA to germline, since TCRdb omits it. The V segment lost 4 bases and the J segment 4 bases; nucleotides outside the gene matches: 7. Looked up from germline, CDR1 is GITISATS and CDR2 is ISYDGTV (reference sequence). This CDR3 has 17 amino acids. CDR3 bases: TGTGCCTTGTGGGACGTACAACAAGAGTTGGGCAAAAAAATCAAGGTATTT. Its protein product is CALWDVQQELGKKIKVF.

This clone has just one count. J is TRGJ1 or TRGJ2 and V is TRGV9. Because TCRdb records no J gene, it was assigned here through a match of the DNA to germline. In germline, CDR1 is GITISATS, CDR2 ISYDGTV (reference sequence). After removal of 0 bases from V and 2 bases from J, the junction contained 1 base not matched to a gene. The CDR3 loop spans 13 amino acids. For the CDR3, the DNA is TGTGCCTTGTGGGAGGTGCATTATTATAAGAAACTCTTT. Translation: CALWEVHYYKKLF.

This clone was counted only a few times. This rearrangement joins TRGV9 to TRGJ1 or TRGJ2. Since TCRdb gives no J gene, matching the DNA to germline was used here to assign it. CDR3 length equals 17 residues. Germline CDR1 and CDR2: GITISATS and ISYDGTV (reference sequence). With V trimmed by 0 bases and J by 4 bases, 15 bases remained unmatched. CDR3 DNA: TGTGCCTTGTGGGAGGTGCACAGGCCCCAGAGGTATTATAAGAAACTCTTT. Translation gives CALWEVHRPQRYYKKLF.

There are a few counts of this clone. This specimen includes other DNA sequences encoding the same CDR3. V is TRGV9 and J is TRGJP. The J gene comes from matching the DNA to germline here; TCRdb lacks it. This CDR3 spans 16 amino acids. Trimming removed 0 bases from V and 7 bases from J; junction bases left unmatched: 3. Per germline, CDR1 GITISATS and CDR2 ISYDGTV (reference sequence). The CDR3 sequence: CALWEVVELGKKIKVF. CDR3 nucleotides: TGTGCCTTGTGGGAGGTGGTGGAGTTGGGCAAAAAAATCAAGGTATTT.